This T cell receptor beta chain stems from a study of CD8+ T cells in alopecia areata. In each case, RNA was isolated and then reverse transcribed into cDNA as the sequencing template. TCRdb keeps only in-frame clones here, not all; method: immunoSEQ multiplex PCR. The table records 150,000 or so clones, roughly 50% of them present only once. This TCR was sampled from a human donor with alopecia areata. Sequencing used CD4+ T cells sorted from blood.

For the CDR3, the DNA is TGCAGCGTTGAAAGCATTGTGGGCCGGGGAGTGACTGAAGCTTTCTTT. Amino acids: CSVESIVGRGVTEAFF. The chain has TRBV29-1 and TRBJ1-1; D unclear. This CDR3 is 16 amino acids long. Germline assignment: CDR1 SQVTM and CDR2 ANQGSEA. Trimming cost V 2 bases and J 5 bases, with 21 bases left between them.